The clone carrying this T cell receptor (beta chain) was observed a handful of times. Its cognate antigen is unknown. TCRdb fed the reads into MiXCR, producing one record per CDR3 protein. In the table there are some 500,000 distinct CDR3 sequences, approximately 40% of which are singletons. The data were obtained in a study of T cell repertoires in cytomegalovirus infection. Between the trimmed V and J ends, which lost 5 bases and 5 bases, there was a span of 13 bases. The CDR3 sequence is 13 residues long. This clonotype originated in a human donor in good health (CMV status not recorded). Some clones in this sample may be carry-over from other donors' samples. The chain carries TRBV12-3 or TRBV12-4 and TRBJ2-7, with D maybe TRBD2 (5 bases). The sequenced sample was cultured PBMCs, obtained from culture after CMV antigen stimulation. In DNA form, the CDR3 reads TGTGCCAGCAGTCTAAAGGCTAGCAACGAGCAGTACTTC. Protein sequence: CASSLKASNEQYF.